Included here is one TCR beta chain sequence, with context. The data are from a study of control samples from healthy donors and cancer patients. Unmatched junction bases numbered 9, after V lost 6 bases and J lost 7 bases. CDR3 length: 14 residues. CDR1 LNHNV and CDR2 YYDKDF come from the germline V gene (reference sequence). The protocol was immunoSEQ multiplex PCR, while the TCRdb copy is restricted to in-frame clones and leaves out a portion. This table has over 200,000 clones, approximately 80% appearing once. The rearrangement links TRBV15 to TRBJ2-1, with TRBD2 identical over 7 bases. The sequenced sample was PBMCs. The sequence was obtained from an older woman with lung cancer. The CDR3 sequence: CATRDSGRTNEQFF. The CDR3 nucleotides read TGTGCCACCAGGGATAGCGGGCGTACGAATGAGCAGTTCTTC.